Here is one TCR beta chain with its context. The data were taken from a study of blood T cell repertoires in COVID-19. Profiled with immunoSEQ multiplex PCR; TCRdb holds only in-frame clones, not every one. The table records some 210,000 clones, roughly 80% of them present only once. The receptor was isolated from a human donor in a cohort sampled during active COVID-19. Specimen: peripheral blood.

The CDR3 loop reads CASSLWPSSGSDTQYF. Here the CDR3 DNA reads TGCGCCAGCAGCTTGTGGCCGTCTAGCGGATCGGATACGCAGTATTTT. This chain connects TRBV5-1 to TRBJ2-3, with TRBD2 matching over 7 bases. J gave up 6 bases and V 1 base, and 11 bases lay outside the gene matches. The germline CDR1 and CDR2 sequences are SGHRS and YFSETQ. This CDR3 comprises 16 residues.